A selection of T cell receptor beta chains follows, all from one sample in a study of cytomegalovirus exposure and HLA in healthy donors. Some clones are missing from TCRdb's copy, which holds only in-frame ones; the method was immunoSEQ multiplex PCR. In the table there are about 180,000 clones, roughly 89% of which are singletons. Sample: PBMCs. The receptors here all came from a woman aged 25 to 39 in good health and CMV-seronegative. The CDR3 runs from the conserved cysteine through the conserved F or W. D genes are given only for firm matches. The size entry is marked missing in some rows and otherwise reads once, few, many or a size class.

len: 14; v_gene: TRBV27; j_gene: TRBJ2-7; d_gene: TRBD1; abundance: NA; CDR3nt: TGTGCCAGCAGTTTACTGGACAGGGAAGGCGAGCAGTACTTC; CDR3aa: CASSLLDREGEQYF
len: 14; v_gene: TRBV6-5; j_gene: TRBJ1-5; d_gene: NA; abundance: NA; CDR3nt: TGTGCCAGCAGTGCGGAGGGGAACAATCAGCCCCAGCATTTT; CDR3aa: CASSAEGNNQPQHF
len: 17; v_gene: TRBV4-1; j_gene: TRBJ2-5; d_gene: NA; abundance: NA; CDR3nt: TGCGCCAGCAGCCAAGGGCCCCCTGCGAGCGTACAAGAGACCCAGTACTTC; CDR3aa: CASSQGPPASVQETQYF
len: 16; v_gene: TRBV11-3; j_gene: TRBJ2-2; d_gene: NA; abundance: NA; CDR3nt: TGTGCCAGCAGCCTCCGTTTACCGGGGGAGACCGGGGAGCTGTTTTTT; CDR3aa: CASSLRLPGETGELFF
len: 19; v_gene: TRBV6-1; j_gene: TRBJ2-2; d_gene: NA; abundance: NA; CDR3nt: TGTGCCAGCAGTGAATGGGCAGCCCGCCTCGTAGGGAACACCGGGGAGCTGTTTTTT; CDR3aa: CASSEWAARLVGNTGELFF
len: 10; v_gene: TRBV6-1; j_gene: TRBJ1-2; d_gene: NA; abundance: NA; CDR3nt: TGTACCGGGACAAACCCTGGCTACACCTTC; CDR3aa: CTGTNPGYTF
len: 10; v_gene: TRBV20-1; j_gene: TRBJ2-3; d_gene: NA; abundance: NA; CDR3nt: TGCAGTGCCTCCACAGATACGCAGTATTTT; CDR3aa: CSASTDTQYF
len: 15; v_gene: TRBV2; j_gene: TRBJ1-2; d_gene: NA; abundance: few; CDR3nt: TGTGCCAGCAGTGAAGCGCTCATCGGGGATTATGGCTACACCTTC; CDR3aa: CASSEALIGDYGYTF
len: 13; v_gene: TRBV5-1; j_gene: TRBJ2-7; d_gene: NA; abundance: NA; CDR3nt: TGCGCCAGCAGCTTGCTGGGAGAGGGCGAGCAGTACTTC; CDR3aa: CASSLLGEGEQYF
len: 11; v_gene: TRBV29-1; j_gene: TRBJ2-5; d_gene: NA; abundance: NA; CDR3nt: TGCAGCCACAGGGAGGGAGAGACCCAGTACTTC; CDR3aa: CSHREGETQYF
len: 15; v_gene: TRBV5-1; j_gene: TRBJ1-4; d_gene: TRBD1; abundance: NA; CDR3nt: TGCGCCAGCAGCTCTACAGGGGGTGGTAATGAAAAACTGTTTTTT; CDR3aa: CASSSTGGGNEKLFF
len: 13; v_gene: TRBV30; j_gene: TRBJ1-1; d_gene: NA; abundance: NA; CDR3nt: TGTGCCTGGAGTGTATCCAGGAATAATGAAGCTTTCTTT; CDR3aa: CAWSVSRNNEAFF
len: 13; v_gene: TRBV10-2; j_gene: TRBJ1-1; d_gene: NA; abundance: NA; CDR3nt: TGCGCCAGCAGTGTTGGGGCGAACACTGAAGCTTTCTTT; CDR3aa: CASSVGANTEAFF
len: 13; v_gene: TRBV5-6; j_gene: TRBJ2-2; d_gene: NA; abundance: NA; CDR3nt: TGTGCCAGCAGTTCTAGACAGATCGGGGAGCTGTTTTTT; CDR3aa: CASSSRQIGELFF
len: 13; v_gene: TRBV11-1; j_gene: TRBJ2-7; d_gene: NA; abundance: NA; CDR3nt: TGTGCCAGCAGCTTAGGTCTGACAAACGAGCAGTACTTC; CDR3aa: CASSLGLTNEQYF
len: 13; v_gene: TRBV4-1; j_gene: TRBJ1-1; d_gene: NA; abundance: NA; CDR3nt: TGCGCCAGCAGCCTTGACTCGGGCACTGAAGCTTTCTTT; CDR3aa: CASSLDSGTEAFF
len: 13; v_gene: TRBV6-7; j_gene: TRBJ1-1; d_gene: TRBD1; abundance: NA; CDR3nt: TGTGCCAGAAAAACAGGGGGTGGTACTGAAGCTTTCTTT; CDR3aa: CARKTGGGTEAFF
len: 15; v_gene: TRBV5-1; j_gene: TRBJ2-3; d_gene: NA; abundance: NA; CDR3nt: TGCGCCAGCAGCTTTGGCTCTGCCAGCACAGATACGCAGTATTTT; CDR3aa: CASSFGSASTDTQYF
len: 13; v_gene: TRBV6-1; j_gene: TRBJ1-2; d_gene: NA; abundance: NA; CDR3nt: TGTGCCAGCAAAGAACAGGGCCAATATGGCTACACCTTC; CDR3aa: CASKEQGQYGYTF
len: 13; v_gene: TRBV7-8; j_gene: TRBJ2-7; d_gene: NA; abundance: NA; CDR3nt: TGTGCCAGCAGCTTAGAGAGGAGGGGCGAGCAGTACTTC; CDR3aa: CASSLERRGEQYF
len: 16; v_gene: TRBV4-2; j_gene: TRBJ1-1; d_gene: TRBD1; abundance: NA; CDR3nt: TGTGCCAGCAGCCAAGAACAGGGGGCGATGAACACTGAAGCTTTCTTT; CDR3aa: CASSQEQGAMNTEAFF
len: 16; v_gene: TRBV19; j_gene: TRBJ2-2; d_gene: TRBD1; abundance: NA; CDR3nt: TGTGCCAGTAGTAGGAATACAGGGGGCGGGCCCGGGGAGCTGTTTTTT; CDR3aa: CASSRNTGGGPGELFF
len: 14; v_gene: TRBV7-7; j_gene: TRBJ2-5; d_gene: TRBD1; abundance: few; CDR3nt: TGTGCTAGCAGCTTAGGGACAGGGTTAGAGACCCAGTACTTC; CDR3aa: CASSLGTGLETQYF
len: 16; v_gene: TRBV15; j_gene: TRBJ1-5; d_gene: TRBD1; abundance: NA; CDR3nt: TGTGCCACCAGCAGACATACAGGGGGCAATGATCAGCCCCAGCATTTT; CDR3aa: CATSRHTGGNDQPQHF
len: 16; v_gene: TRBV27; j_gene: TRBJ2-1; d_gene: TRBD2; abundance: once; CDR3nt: TGTGCCAGCAGTCTACCCGGGACTATGACCTACAATGAGCAGTTCTTC; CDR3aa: CASSLPGTMTYNEQFF
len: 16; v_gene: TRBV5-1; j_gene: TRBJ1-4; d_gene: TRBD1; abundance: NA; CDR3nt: TGCGCCAGCAGGCAACGTCCAGGGGGCTTAAATGAAAAACTGTTTTTT; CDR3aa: CASRQRPGGLNEKLFF
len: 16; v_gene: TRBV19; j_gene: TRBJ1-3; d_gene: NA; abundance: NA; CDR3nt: TGTGCCAGTAGTATCGTACGGAGGACCTCTGGAAACACCATATATTTT; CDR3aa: CASSIVRRTSGNTIYF
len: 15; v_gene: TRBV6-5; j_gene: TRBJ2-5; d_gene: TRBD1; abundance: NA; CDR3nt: TGTGCCAGCAGCTACATCGGGACAGGTGAAGAGACCCAGTACTTC; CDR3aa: CASSYIGTGEETQYF
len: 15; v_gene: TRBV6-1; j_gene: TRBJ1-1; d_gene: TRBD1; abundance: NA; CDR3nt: TGTGCCAGCAGTGAATGGACAGGGGAGGGCACTGAAGCTTTCTTT; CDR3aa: CASSEWTGEGTEAFF
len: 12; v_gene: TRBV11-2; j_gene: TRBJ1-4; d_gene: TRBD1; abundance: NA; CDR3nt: TGTGCCAGCAGCAAGGACAGGTTGAAACTGTTTTTT; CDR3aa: CASSKDRLKLFF
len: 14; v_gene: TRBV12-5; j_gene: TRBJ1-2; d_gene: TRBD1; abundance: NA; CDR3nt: TGTGCTAGTGGTTTGACGGACAGGGCCTATGGCTACACCTTC; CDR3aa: CASGLTDRAYGYTF
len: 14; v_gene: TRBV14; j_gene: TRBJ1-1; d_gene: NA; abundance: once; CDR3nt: TGTGCCAGCACCCGCGGGGTAATGAACACTGAAGCTTTCTTT; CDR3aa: CASTRGVMNTEAFF
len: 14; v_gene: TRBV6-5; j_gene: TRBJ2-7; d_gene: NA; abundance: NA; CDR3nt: TGTGCCAGCAGCCGACCCAGCGACCCCTACGAGCAGTACTTC; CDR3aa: CASSRPSDPYEQYF
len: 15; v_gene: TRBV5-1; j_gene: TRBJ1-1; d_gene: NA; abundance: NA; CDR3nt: TGCGCCAGCAGCTTGGTCGGGGGGCGCGGTCAAAGAGCTTTCTTT; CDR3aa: CASSLVGGRGQRAFF
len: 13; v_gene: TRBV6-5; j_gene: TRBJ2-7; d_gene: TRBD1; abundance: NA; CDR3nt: TGTGCCAGCAGTAGGACAGGGAAGGGCGAGCAGTACTTC; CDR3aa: CASSRTGKGEQYF